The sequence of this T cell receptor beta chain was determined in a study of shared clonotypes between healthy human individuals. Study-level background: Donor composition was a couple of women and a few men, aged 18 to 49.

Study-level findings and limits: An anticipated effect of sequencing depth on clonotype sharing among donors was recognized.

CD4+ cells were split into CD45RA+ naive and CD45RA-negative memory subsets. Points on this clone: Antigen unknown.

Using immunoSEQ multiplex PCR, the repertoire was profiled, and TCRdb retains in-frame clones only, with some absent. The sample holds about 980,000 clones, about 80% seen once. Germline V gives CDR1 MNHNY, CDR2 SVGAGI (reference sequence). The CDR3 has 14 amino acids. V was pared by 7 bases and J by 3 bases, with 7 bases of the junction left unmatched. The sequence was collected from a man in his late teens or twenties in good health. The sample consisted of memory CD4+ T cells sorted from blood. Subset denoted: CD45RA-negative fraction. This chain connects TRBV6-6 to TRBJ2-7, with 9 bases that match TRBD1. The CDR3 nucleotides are TGTGCCAGCAAACCTGGGACAGGGAGCTACGAGCAGTACTTC. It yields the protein CASKPGTGSYEQYF.